The TCR beta chain described here comes from a study of immune characteristics of hereditary and idiopathic chronic pancreatitis. About the full investigation: The study examined local immune cells and TCRbeta repertoires in the pancreas in hereditary and idiopathic chronic pancreatitis, using control pancreases from organ donors for comparison. TCRbeta sequencing was performed on a few control pancreases, roughly seven hereditary chronic pancreatitis pancreases and roughly six idiopathic chronic pancreatitis pancreases. The gDNA-based approach was chosen because it involved minimal in vitro experimental manipulation of pancreas-infiltrating T cells.

Library preparation used the immunoSEQ multiplex PCR assay. The TCRbeta CDR3 region and neighboring sequences were amplified from pancreatic genomic DNA and then sequenced. The authors' pipeline ran thus. Repertoire diversity was measured as a mean normalized Shannon-Wiener index, alongside productive clonality and productive rearrangement counts. The nonparametric Mann-Whitney U test was used to compare repertoire metrics between controls and chronic pancreatitis. CDR3beta sequences with identical amino acid composition and length across subjects were defined as shared clonotypes. In its TCRdb copy, this immuneACCESS table keeps in-frame sequences only and misses some clones. Where compared with another copy, unresolved V genes explain less than half of these, and the others have no known cause. V and J calls and clone size are as listed in that table; D and trimming were resolved from the DNA. This sample lists roughly 9,000 clones; about 85% were detected once. Of the sample, 12% to 15% is held by the ten largest clones.

Pancreas tissue with chronic pancreatitis was obtained from patients having total pancreatectomy with islet autotransplantation (TPIAT). The chronic pancreatitis patients who were included had no known history of diabetes. Genomic DNA was extracted directly from bulk pancreas tissue, without T cell sorting, for TCRbeta sequencing. Idiopathic chronic pancreatitis patients had no particular identified cause of disease. Pancreas tissues from patients and organ donors were collected consecutively at two US centers. CDR1 and CDR2 were assigned from the germline V gene (reference sequence) as PRHDT and FYEKMQ. The CDR3 spans 14 residues, from the cysteine through the phenylalanine. Of the read, only the CDR3 DNA is kept; its 42 bases are in frame from base 1. The trim is 1 base for V and 2 bases for J, with a gap of 6 bases between the germline ends. This clone is a singleton in its sample. Its recognized antigen is unknown. No per-base quality is available; no much larger clone lies one base away.

The paper's findings and limits, for the study overall: Compared with controls, TCRbeta repertoire diversity was significantly higher and clonality was lower in both chronic pancreatitis groups. Vbeta-Jbeta gene family usage, including TRBV10, TRBV19, TRBV23 and TRBV5, differed between hereditary and idiopathic chronic pancreatitis. Chronic pancreatitis caused by alcohol use was excluded from the study. Among around 13 chronic pancreatitis patients, a positive correlation was found between numbers of productive TCR rearrangements and disease severity scores. Patient tissue was available only at the time of TPIAT, so disease duration differences may have influenced immune findings.

The sequenced sample consisted of pancreas tissue with idiopathic chronic pancreatitis. The sample's cell subset or site label is to be understood as: chronic pancreatitis without an identified cause. The V and J segments used are TRBV13 and TRBJ1-3, with a weak D call of TRBD1 (6 bases match). The TCR comes from a human donor with chronic pancreatitis. The CDR3 has the sequence CASSLAGAGNTIYF. The DNA is as follows: TGTGCCAGCAGCTTAGCAGGGGCTGGAAACACCATATATTTT.